The present TCR beta chain was sequenced within a study of cytomegalovirus exposure and HLA in healthy donors. Study as a whole: In a later analysis, the 120 or so validation repertoires were reported to have used the same platform as the roughly 600 first-cohort repertoires. General study findings and limits: Cytomegalovirus association was assigned to approximately 160 TCR beta chains. Reports showed the classifier diagnosing cytomegalovirus status with high specificity and sensitivity.

This table comes from immunoSEQ multiplex PCR, and its TCRdb copy is limited to in-frame clones, with some not included. The sample contains 150,000 to 200,000 clones, roughly 89% of which appear only once. This clone showed up just a few times. Its antigen is unidentified. V lost 9 bases, J lost 10 bases, and 10 bases stayed unmatched. CDR3 size: 13 residues. In germline, CDR1 is MNHEY, CDR2 SMNVEV (reference sequence). Sequenced sample: PBMCs. The receptor was derived from a woman between 25 and 40 years old in good health and CMV-seronegative. This chain links TRBV27 with TRBJ1-5, with 9 bases lining up with TRBD1. CDR3 nucleotides: TGTGCCAGTTCGACAGGGGGGGCGTCCCCCCAGCATTTT. It codes for CASSTGGASPQHF.